This T cell receptor (beta chain) was retrieved from a study of shared clonotypes between healthy human individuals. Naive CD8 cells were CD45RO-negative, positively selected for CCR7, excluding terminally differentiated effector memory CD45RA+ cells. Recent acute infections and vaccinations were absent in the healthy HIV-negative adult donors. The CDR3 sequence is 14 residues long. Looked up from germline, CDR1 is MNHEY and CDR2 is SVGAGI. V was shortened by 5 bases and J by 4 bases, with 13 bases between the two germline ends. Assay used: immunoSEQ multiplex PCR; TCRdb lists only in-frame clones, some missing. The sample includes some 2 million clones, 85% to 95% seen only once; the top ten take 1.2%.

This TCR was recovered from a man in his late teens or twenties in good health. The sample consisted of naive CD8+ T cells sorted from blood. The V gene is TRBV6-5, the J gene TRBJ2-3; tentative D call: TRBD1 (6 bases). The chain's CDR3 is CASSTSGEADTQYF. Written as DNA, the CDR3 is TGTGCCAGCAGTACATCAGGGGAAGCAGATACGCAGTATTTT.